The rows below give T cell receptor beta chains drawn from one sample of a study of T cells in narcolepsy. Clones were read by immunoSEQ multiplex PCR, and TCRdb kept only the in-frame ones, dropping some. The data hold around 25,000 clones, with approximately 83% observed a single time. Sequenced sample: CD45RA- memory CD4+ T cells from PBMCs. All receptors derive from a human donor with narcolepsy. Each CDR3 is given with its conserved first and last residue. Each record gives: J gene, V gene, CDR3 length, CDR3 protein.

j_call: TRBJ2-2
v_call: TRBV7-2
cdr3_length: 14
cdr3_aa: CASSSRGRNGELFF

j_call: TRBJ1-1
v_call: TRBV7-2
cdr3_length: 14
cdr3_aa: CASRTGQRNTEAFF

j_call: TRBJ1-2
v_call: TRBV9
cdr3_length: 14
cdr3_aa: CASSGGGTHNGYTF

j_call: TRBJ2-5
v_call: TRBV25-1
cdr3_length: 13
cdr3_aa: CASTPWGGETQYF

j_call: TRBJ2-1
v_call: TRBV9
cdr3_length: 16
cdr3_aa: CASSVGGVGLGNEQFF

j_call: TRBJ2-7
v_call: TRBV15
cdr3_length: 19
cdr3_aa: CATSSPGGLAGGLPYEQYF

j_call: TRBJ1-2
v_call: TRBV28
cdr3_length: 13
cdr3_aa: CASSLRQLYGYTF

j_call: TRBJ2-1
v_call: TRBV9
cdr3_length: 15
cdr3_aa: CASSARDSFYNEQFF

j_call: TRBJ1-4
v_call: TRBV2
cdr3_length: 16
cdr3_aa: CASTSGRGFGKEKLFF

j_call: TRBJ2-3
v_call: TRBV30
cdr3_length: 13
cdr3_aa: CAWSTRRSDTQYF

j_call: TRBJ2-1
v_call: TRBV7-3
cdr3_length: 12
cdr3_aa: CASSPRNNEQFF

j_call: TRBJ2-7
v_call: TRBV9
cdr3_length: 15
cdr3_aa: CASSSNPGEFYEQYF

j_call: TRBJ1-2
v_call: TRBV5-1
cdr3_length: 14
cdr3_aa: CASSFTGLNYGYTF

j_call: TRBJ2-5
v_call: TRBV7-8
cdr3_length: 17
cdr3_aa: CASSLAGLAGGKETQYF

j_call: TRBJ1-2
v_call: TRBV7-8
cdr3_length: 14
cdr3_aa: CASSTTGGNYGYTF

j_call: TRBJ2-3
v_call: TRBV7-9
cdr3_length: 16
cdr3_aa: CASSLASGSGTDTQYF

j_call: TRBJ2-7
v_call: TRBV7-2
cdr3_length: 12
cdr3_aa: CASSLTRSRQYF

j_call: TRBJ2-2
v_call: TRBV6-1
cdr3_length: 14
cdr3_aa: CASIARVGTGELFF

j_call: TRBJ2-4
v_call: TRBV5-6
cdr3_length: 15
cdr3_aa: CASSLAGTEKNIQYF

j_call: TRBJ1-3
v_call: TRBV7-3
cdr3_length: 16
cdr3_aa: CASSPWTGRRGNTIYF

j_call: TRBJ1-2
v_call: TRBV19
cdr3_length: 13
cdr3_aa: CASRGTGEDGYTF

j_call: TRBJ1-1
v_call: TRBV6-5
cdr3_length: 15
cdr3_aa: CASSATGRGSTEAFF

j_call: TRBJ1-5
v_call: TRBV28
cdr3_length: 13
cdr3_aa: CASRLEAYQPQHF

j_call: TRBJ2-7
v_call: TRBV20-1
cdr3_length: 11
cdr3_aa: CSARAPGEQYF

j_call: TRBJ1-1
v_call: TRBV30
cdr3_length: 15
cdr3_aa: CAWSLYGGPNTEAFF

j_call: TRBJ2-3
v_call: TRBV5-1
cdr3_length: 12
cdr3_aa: CASSFGQDTQYF

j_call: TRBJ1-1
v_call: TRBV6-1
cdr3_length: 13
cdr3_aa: CASSRPGTFEAFF